One sample yielded the 32 T cell receptor beta chains listed below, sequenced in a study of tumor-infiltrating lymphocytes in primary liver carcinoma. Germline DNA was extracted alongside blood RNA, which was obtained from unsorted whole blood. A constant-region primer primed TCR beta cDNA synthesis from about 550 ng of total RNA. Modified slightly, ARM-PCR produced TCR beta libraries over three nested multiplex PCR rounds. Primers for the first two PCR rounds were TRBV1-TRBV30 forward primers and a C-beta reverse primer (roughly 10 cycles per round). Each CDR3 protein is one row after TCRdb ran MiXCR on the multiplex PCR reads. The sample includes some 320,000 distinct CDR3 sequences, 65% seen only once; the top ten take roughly 9%. Input material: peripheral blood. These receptors originate from a man between 40 and 49 years old with primary liver carcinoma and hepatitis B virus infection.

This clonotype was observed at least ten times. The rearrangement joins TRBV29-1 to TRBJ2-5, with 10 bases matching TRBD1. The CDR3 is made up of 12 amino acids. With V trimmed by 7 bases and J by 5 bases, 4 bases remained unmatched. Per the germline V gene, CDR1 is SQVTM and CDR2 is ANQGSEA. The CDR3 coding sequence is TGCAGCGGGGGGGGACAGGGGGAGACCCAGTACTTC. Protein sequence: CSGGGQGETQYF.

V usage is TRBV4-1 and J usage is TRBJ2-3; 10 bases align to TRBD2. The junction had 6 bases not matched to a gene; V was cut back by 0 bases and J by 0 bases. CDR1 MGHRA and CDR2 YSYEKL come from the germline V gene. The CDR3 has 18 residues. The CDR3 here is CASSQEGETSGSTDTQYF. Written as DNA, the CDR3 is TGCGCCAGCAGCCAAGAGGGGGAGACTAGCGGGAGCACAGATACGCAGTATTTT.

Of note for this clonotype: A much larger clone differs by one base, so this may be a read error. As DNA, the CDR3 is TGTGCCAGCAGTTTCTTGGGGGGGGACAGTGATCAGTTCTTC. It encodes CASSFLGGDSDQFF. This chain uses TRBV12-3 or TRBV12-4 with TRBJ2-1; perhaps D is TRBD1 or TRBD2 (7 bases each). Trimming removed 3 bases from V and 13 bases from J, with 19 bases in between. The CDR3 runs 14 residues.

Only a few counts were recorded for this clonotype. The chain uses TRBV7-9 and TRBJ1-5, with D possibly TRBD1 on 6 matching bases. The CDR3 totals 14 residues. Germline V gene sequence: CDR1 SEHNR, CDR2 FQNEAQ (reference sequence). Trimming cost V 3 bases and J 7 bases, with 13 bases left between them. CDR3 protein: CASSFTGPDQPQHF. In nucleotides, the CDR3 is TGTGCCAGCAGCTTCACAGGGCCCGACCAGCCCCAGCATTTT.

To note about this clonotype: This sequence may be a read error, since a much larger clone differs from it by one base. This chain joins TRBV11-2 and TRBJ1-5; tentative D call: TRBD1 (6 bases). V lost 8 bases, J lost 7 bases, and 18 bases lay in between. CDR1 and CDR2 from the germline V gene are SGHAT and FQNNGV. CDR3 length: 14 residues. The CDR3 spells CASCRTGSEQPQHF. The CDR3 bases are TGTGCCAGCTGCCGCACAGGGTCGGAACAGCCCCAGCATTTT.

The chain couples TRBV6-2 or TRBV6-3 to TRBJ2-1; D remains unclear. The ends were cut back, 4 bases at V and 0 bases at J, with 10 bases in the middle. CDR1 is MNHEY, CDR2 SVGEGT, per germline. The CDR3 length is 15 residues. The CDR3 spells CASSLIPSSYNEQFF. CDR3 nucleotide sequence: TGTGCCAGCAGTTTAATCCCAAGCTCCTACAATGAGCAGTTCTTC.

About this clonotype itself: It may be a read error: a sequence one base away is much more abundant. The rearrangement uses TRBV5-4 and TRBJ2-6, with a weak D call TRBD1 (5 bases). Germline V gene sequence: CDR1 SGHNT, CDR2 YYREEE (reference sequence). This CDR3 has 17 residues. For the CDR3, the DNA is TGTGCCAACAGCTCGTGGGGCCTCCGCTCTGGGGCCAACGTCCTGACTTTC. This sequence encodes CANSSWGLRSGANVLTF.

About this clonotype: A much bigger clone sits one base away, suggesting this may be a read error. V usage is TRBV28 and J usage is TRBJ1-1, with a weak D call TRBD1 (5 bases). V gave up 9 bases and J gave up 4 bases, with 15 bases separating them. There are 13 residues in the CDR3. CDR1 MDHEN and CDR2 SYDVKM come from the germline V gene. CDR3 sequence reads: CASFNLGGTEAFF. The CDR3 nucleotides read TGTGCCAGTTTCAACCTGGGGGGCACTGAAGCTTTCTTT.

The chain carries TRBV5-1 and TRBJ1-1; D is unresolved. From germline, CDR1 is SGHRS and CDR2 YFSETQ. The CDR3 covers 15 residues. V was cut by 0 bases and J by 4 bases, with 13 bases left in between. For the CDR3, the DNA is TGCGCCAGCAGCTTGGCCCCAGACCTAGGCACTGAAGCTTTCTTT. Translating it yields CASSLAPDLGTEAFF.

Points on this clonotype: This may arise from a read error, as a much more abundant clone is one base away. V usage is TRBV6-5 and J usage is TRBJ1-1; D unresolved. Germline V gene data show CDR1 as MNHEY and CDR2 as SVGAGI. The CDR3 is 15 residues long. In nucleotides, the CDR3 is TGTGCCAACAGTTACTCATCCGATGTGAACACTGAAGCTTTCTTT. Encoded protein: CANSYSSDVNTEAFF.

As concerns this clonotype: No conserved phenylalanine or tryptophan ends this CDR3, so it is likely a read error. This chain joins TRBV29-1 and TRBJ2-1, with D tentatively TRBD1 or TRBD2 (5 bases each). Germline CDR1 SQVTM, CDR2 ANQGSEA. Between the trimmed V and J ends, which lost 8 bases and 0 bases, there was a span of 8 bases. CDR3 length: 12 residues. The CDR3 loop reads CSIGTSYNEQFI. CDR3 coding DNA: TGCAGCATCGGGACCTCCTACAATGAGCAGTTCATC.

Turning to this clonotype: Since a much larger clone is just one base distant, this may be a read error. The chain carries TRBV10-3 and TRBJ2-5; TRBD2 agrees at 10 bases. CDR3 length equals 16 residues. Germline CDR1 ENHRY, CDR2 SYGVKD. The chain's CDR3 is CANSAGSGRAKETQYF. The CDR3, as DNA: TGTGCCAACAGTGCGGGGAGCGGGAGGGCCAAAGAGACCCAGTACTTC.

Points on this clonotype: A much larger clone lies one base from this, so it may be a read error. This rearrangement joins TRBV6-6 to TRBJ2-3; D is possibly TRBD2 (6 bases). V was pared by 10 bases and J by 6 bases, with 17 bases between. The CDR3 has 13 residues. CDR1 is MNHNY, CDR2 SVGAGI, per germline (reference sequence). CDR3 loop: CANRLEGPDTQYF. CDR3 nucleotide sequence: TGTGCCAACAGACTGGAGGGCCCGGATACGCAGTATTTT.

Worth noting for this clonotype: A read error is possible here, since a much larger clone lies one base away. The chain couples TRBV6-1 to TRBJ1-1; D is unresolved. Germline V gene sequence: CDR1 MNHNS, CDR2 SASEGT. V lost 1 base and J 11 bases, leaving 5 bases between the germline ends. The CDR3 extends over 10 amino acids. The CDR3 loop is CASSEGDAFF. DNA for the CDR3: TGTGCCAGCAGTGAAGGGGATGCTTTCTTT.

The chain joins TRBV11-3 to TRBJ2-1; the D call may be TRBD1 or TRBD2 (5 bases each). With 0 bases removed from V and 10 bases from J, the gap between germline ends came to 13 bases. This CDR3 spans 14 amino acids. The V gene's germline CDR1 is SGHNT and CDR2 YENEEA. As DNA, the CDR3 is TGTGCCAGCAGCTTAGAAGTGGGGACCGAGGAGCAGTTCTTC. Translated, it gives CASSLEVGTEEQFF. The full variable domain, rest sourced from reference TRBV11-3 and TRBJ2-1, is EAGVVQSPRYKIIEKKQPVAFWCNPISGHNTLYWYLQNLGQGPELLIRYENEEAVDDSQLPKDRFSAERLKGVDSTLKIQPAELGDSAVYLCASSLEVGTEEQFFGPGTRLTVL.

Comment on this clonotype: The CDR3 carries no conserved terminal phenylalanine or tryptophan, so it likely arises from a read error. This chain links TRBV29-1 with TRBJ1-1, with unresolved D. The CDR3 contains 11 residues. Germline CDR1 SQVTM, CDR2 ANQGSEA. The V end was cut by 3 bases, the J end by 11 bases, with 13 bases between. CDR3 coding DNA: TGCAGCGTTGACCGTTCTCTAAGGGCTTTCATT. It encodes CSVDRSLRAFI.

This clonotype appeared once. This may be a read error, as it is one base from a much larger clone. The V gene is TRBV6-5, the J gene TRBJ1-5; no reliable D call. CDR3 length: 15 amino acids. Per germline, CDR1 MNHEY and CDR2 SVGAGI. This CDR3 reads CASSYSSGLNQPKHF. The CDR3 DNA is TGTGCCAGCAGTTACTCGAGCGGACTCAATCAGCCCAAGCATTTT.

The chain joins TRBV11-2 to TRBJ2-3, with 15 bases fitting TRBD2. V shed 6 bases, J shed 10 bases, and the junction held 8 bases outside the gene matches. CDR1 is SGHAT and CDR2 is FQNNGV in the germline V gene. The CDR3 covers 15 residues. As DNA, the CDR3 is TGTGCCAGCAGTCGGACTAGCGGGAGGGCATATGCGCAGTATTTT. It encodes CASSRTSGRAYAQYF.

As to this clonotype: A much bigger clone sits one base away, suggesting this may be a read error. The chain is built from TRBV12-3 or TRBV12-4 and TRBJ1-2; D unclear. This CDR3 region has 12 residues. The CDR3 region is CATSYEFYGYTF. The DNA for the CDR3 is TGTGCCACCAGTTACGAGTTCTATGGCTACACCTTC.

The chain couples TRBV11-2 to TRBJ2-7, with TRBD2 identical over 8 bases. Germline V CDR1 and CDR2: SGHAT, FQNNGV. Germline trimming cut 7 bases from V and 3 bases from J; bases unmatched to any gene: 14. The CDR3 covers 16 residues. The CDR3 reads CASNSATSGRNYEQYF. The CDR3 nucleotides read TGTGCCAGCAACTCCGCCACTAGCGGACGGAACTACGAGCAGTACTTC.

With respect to this clonotype: A clone one base away is much larger, so this may be a read error. The gene calls are TRBV5-5 and TRBJ2-2, with D hard to call. The CDR3 has 15 amino acids. In germline, CDR1 is SGHKS, CDR2 YYEKEE (reference sequence). V was pared by 2 bases and J by 0 bases, with 8 bases between. This CDR3 is CASSFVDPNTGELFF. Here the CDR3 DNA reads TGTGCCAGCAGCTTCGTAGACCCGAACACCGGGGAGCTGTTTTTT.

Of note for this clonotype: This may be a read error: a much more frequent sequence differs by one nucleotide. This rearrangement joins TRBV4-2 to TRBJ2-7; weak D call: TRBD1 (6 bases). Trimming took 2 bases from V and 4 from J, leaving 15 bases between them. The V gene's germline CDR1 is LGHNA and CDR2 YNFKEQ. The CDR3 has 15 residues. In DNA form, the CDR3 reads TGTGCCAGCAGCCAACTCTTCGTGCAGGGGTACGAGCAGTACTTC. Amino acids: CASSQLFVQGYEQYF.

Remarks on this clonotype: This may stem from a read error, because a much larger clone lies one nucleotide away. The chain carries TRBV6-2 or TRBV6-3 and TRBJ1-5; no reliable D call. The CDR3 contains 13 residues. Germline assignment: CDR1 MNHEY and CDR2 SVGEGT. The CDR3 protein is CAGSYSADQPQHF. CDR3 in DNA: TGTGCCGGCAGTTACTCTGCGGATCAGCCCCAGCATTTT.

V and J are TRBV5-4 and TRBJ2-3; D is unclear. Germline CDR1 is SGHNT and CDR2 is YYREEE (reference sequence). Trimming stripped 3 bases from V and 2 bases from J, with 7 bases between. This CDR3 spans 13 amino acids. The CDR3 region has the DNA TGTGCCAGCAGCTCGACCATCACAGATACGCAGTATTTT. It encodes CASSSTITDTQYF.

The table lists this clonotype with a few counts. The junction differs from germline at one of its ends, possibly a read error. This chain uses TRBV5-1 with TRBJ2-2, with unresolved D. The germline V gene has CDR1 SGHRS and CDR2 YFSETQ. The CDR3 runs to 16 residues. The DNA of the CDR3 is TGCGCCAGCAGCTTATTCGCAGCTTCGAACATCGGGGAGCTGTTTTTT. As protein: CASSLFAASNIGELFF.

This clonotype was detected only a few times. CDR3 nucleotides: TGTGCCAGCAGCTTGCTAGCGGGAGATAAAGATACGCAGTATTTT. It specifies CASSLLAGDKDTQYF. This chain connects TRBV5-5 to TRBJ2-3; 10 bases agree with TRBD2. V lost 1 base to trimming and J lost 5 bases; unmatched junction nucleotides: 4. Germline V gives CDR1 SGHKS, CDR2 YYEKEE (reference sequence). This CDR3 is built from 15 residues.

To note about this clonotype: The junction and the germline gene differ at one end; a read error may be behind it. The chain links TRBV11-2 to TRBJ2-1; 7 bases fit TRBD2. There are 15 residues in the CDR3. Germline lookup yields CDR1 SGHAT and CDR2 FQNNGV. CDR3 amino acids: CASSIEWAGEPLQFF. The CDR3 region has the DNA TGTGCCAGCAGCATAGAGTGGGCGGGAGAGCCCTTGCAGTTCTTC.

On this clonotype: A clone one base away is much larger, so this may be a read error. The genes are TRBV12-3 or TRBV12-4 and TRBJ2-1, with 10 bases that match TRBD1. The CDR3 runs 15 residues. Here the CDR3 reads CASCLRTGGLDEQFF. The CDR3 DNA reads as TGTGCCAGCTGTTTGAGGACAGGGGGTTTGGATGAGCAGTTCTTC.

This clonotype has just a few counts. V and J are TRBV7-8 and TRBJ1-1, with D possibly TRBD1 on 6 matching bases. Trimming removed 5 bases at V and 1 base at J, with 17 bases between. The CDR3 has 16 residues. Germline V gene lookup returns CDR1 SGHVS and CDR2 FQNEAQ. The DNA for the CDR3 is TGTGCCAGCAGCCCCGCCGGGGGCGCGACGAACACTGAAGCTTTCTTT. Amino acids: CASSPAGGATNTEAFF.

The chain combines TRBV24-1 with TRBJ2-1; D gene unclear. The germline V gene encodes CDR1 KGHDR and CDR2 SFDVKD. Between the trimmed V and J ends, which lost 4 bases and 10 bases, there was a span of 10 bases. This CDR3 comprises 12 residues. CDR3 protein: CATSDPLREQFF. The CDR3 region has the DNA TGTGCCACCAGTGACCCCTTACGGGAGCAGTTCTTC.

This clonotype has just a few counts. This may stem from a read error, because a much larger clone lies one nucleotide away. This chain connects TRBV6-6 to TRBJ1-2; D not certain. Deletions cut 4 bases from V and 4 bases from J, with 16 bases between. Germline CDR1 reads MNHNY; CDR2 reads SVGAGI (reference sequence). The CDR3 spans 15 residues. In DNA, the CDR3 is TGTGCCAGCAGTTTCTTTAAGACCAACTCCTATGGCTACACCTTC. Translation gives CASSFFKTNSYGYTF.

A word on this clonotype: This sequence may be a read error, since a much larger clone differs from it by one base. The rearrangement joins TRBV29-1 to TRBJ1-1; weak D call: TRBD1 (5 bases). There are 16 residues in the CDR3. Germline lookup yields CDR1 SQVTM and CDR2 ANQGSEA. The CDR3 region has the DNA TGCAGCGTTAAAGATCCCGGGGGTGGAGGAGTCGGTGAAGCTTTCTTT. Translation gives CSVKDPGGGGVGEAFF.